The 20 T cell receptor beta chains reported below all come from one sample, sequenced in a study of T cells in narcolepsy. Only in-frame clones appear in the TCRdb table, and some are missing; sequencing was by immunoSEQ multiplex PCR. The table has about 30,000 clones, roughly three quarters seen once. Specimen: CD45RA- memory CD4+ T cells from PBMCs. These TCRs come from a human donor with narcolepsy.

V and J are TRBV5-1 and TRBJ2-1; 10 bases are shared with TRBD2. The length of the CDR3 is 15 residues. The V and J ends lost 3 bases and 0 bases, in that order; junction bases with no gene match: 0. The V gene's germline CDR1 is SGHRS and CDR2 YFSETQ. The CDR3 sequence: CASSSSGSSYNEQFF. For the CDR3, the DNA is TGCGCCAGCAGCTCTAGCGGGAGCTCCTACAATGAGCAGTTCTTC.

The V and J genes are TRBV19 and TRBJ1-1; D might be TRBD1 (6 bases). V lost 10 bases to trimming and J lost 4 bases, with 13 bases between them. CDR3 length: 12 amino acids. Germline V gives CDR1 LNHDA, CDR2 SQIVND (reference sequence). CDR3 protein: CATYRVGTEAFF. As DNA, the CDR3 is TGTGCCACTTACAGGGTGGGCACTGAAGCTTTCTTT.

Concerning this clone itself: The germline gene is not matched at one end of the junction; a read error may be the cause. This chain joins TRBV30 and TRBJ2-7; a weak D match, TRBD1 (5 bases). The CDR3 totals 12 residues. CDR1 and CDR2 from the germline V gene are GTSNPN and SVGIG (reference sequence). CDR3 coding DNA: TGTGCCTGGAGTGTTATTCAGGGTAAAATGGACTTC. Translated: CAWSVIQGKMDF.

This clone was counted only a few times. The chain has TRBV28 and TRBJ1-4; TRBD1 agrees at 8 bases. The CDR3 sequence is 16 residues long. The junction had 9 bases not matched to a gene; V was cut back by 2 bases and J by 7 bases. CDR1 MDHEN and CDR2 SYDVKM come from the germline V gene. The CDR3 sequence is CASSLGYRGGSEKLFF. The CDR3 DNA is TGTGCCAGCAGTTTAGGGTACAGGGGGGGCAGTGAAAAACTGTTTTTT.

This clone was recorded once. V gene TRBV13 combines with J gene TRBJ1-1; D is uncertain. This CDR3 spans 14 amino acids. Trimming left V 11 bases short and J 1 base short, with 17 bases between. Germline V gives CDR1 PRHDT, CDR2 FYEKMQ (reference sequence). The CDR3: CASTRLFANTEAFF. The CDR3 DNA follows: TGTGCCTCCACGCGACTCTTCGCGAACACTGAAGCTTTCTTT.

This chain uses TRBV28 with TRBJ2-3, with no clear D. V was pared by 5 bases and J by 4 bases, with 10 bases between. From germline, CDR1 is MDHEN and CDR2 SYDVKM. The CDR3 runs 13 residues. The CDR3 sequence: CASSVPVADTQYF. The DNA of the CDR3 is TGTGCCAGCAGTGTCCCGGTGGCAGATACGCAGTATTTT.

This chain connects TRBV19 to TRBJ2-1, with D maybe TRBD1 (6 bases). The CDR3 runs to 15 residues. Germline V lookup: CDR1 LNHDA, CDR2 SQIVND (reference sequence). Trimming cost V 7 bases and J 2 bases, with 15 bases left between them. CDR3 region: CASTIDRSAYNEQFF. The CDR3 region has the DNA TGTGCCAGTACCATCGACAGGTCCGCCTACAATGAGCAGTTCTTC.

The DNA for the CDR3 is TGTGCCAGCAGCCCCGACGGGAACTATGGCTACACCTTC. This codes for CASSPDGNYGYTF. The chain uses TRBV27 and TRBJ1-2; no firm D call. The germline gives CDR1 MNHEY, CDR2 SMNVEV (reference sequence). V was pared by 6 bases and J by 2 bases, with 10 bases between. The CDR3 has 13 residues.

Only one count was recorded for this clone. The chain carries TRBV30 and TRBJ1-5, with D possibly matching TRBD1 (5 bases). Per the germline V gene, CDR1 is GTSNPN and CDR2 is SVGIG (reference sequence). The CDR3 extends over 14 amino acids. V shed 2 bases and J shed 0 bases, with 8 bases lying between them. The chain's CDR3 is CAWSPGLSNQPQHF. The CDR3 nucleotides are TGTGCCTGGAGTCCGGGGCTTAGCAATCAGCCCCAGCATTTT.

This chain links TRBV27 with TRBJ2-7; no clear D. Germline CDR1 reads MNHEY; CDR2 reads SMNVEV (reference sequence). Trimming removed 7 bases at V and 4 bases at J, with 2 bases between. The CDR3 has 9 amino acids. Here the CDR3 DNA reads TGTGCCAGCAATTACGAGCAGTACTTC. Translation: CASNYEQYF.

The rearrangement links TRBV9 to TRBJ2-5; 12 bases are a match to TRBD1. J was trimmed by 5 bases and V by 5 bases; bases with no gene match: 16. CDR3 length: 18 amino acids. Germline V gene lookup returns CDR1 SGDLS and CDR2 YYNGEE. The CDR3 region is CASSTTGTGGAGKETQYF. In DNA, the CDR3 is TGTGCCAGCAGTACCACCGGGACAGGGGGCGCCGGAAAGGAGACCCAGTACTTC.

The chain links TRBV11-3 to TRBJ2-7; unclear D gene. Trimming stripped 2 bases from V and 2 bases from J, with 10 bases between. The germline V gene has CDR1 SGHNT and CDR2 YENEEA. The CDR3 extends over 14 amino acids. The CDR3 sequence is CASSLYGFPYEQYF. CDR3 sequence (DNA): TGTGCCAGCAGCTTATACGGGTTCCCCTACGAGCAGTACTTC.

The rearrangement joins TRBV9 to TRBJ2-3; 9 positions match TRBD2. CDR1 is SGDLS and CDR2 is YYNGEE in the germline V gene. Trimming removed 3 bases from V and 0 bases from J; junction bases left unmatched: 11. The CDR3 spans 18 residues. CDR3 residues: CASSEVRVAGVSTDTQYF. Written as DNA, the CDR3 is TGTGCCAGCAGCGAAGTACGAGTAGCGGGAGTCAGCACAGATACGCAGTATTTT.

CDR3: CASSIQFSYEQYF. Here the CDR3 DNA reads TGTGCCAGTAGTATACAGTTTTCCTACGAGCAGTACTTC. This chain uses TRBV19 with TRBJ2-7; D call uncertain. The germline CDR1 and CDR2 sequences are LNHDA and SQIVND (reference sequence). V was pared by 2 bases and J by 1 base, with 6 bases between. CDR3 size: 13 residues.

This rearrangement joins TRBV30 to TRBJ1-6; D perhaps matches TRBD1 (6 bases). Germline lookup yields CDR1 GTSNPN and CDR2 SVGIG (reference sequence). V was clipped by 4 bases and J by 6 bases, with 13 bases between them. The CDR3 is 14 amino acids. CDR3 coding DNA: TGTGCCTGGATCCAGGACAGAATTAATTCACCCCTCCACTTT. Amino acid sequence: CAWIQDRINSPLHF.

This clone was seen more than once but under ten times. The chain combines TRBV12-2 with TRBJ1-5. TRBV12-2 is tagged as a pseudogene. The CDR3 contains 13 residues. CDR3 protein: CASRLGSNQPQHF. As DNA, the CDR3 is TGTGCAAGTCGCTTGGGAAGCAATCAGCCCCAGCATTTT.

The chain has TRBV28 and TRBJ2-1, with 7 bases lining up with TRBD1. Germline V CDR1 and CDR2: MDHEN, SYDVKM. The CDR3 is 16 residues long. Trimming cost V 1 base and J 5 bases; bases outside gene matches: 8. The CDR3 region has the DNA TGTGCCAGCAGTTTATCTTCCTGGACAGGCAACAATGAGCAGTTCTTC. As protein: CASSLSSWTGNNEQFF.

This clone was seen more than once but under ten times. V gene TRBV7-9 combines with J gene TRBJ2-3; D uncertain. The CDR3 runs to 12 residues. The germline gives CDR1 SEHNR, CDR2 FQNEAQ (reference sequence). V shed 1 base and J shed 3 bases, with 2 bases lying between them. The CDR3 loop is CASSLETDTQYF. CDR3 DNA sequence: TGTGCCAGCAGCTTAGAAACAGATACGCAGTATTTT.

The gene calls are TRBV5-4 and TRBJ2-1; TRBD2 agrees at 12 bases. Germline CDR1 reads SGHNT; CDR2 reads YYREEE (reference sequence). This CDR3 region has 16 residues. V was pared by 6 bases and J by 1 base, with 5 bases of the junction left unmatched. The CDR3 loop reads CASTRLAGESYNEQFF. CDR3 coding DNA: TGTGCCAGCACCCGACTAGCGGGAGAGTCCTACAATGAGCAGTTCTTC. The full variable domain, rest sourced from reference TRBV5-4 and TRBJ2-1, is ETGVTQSPTHLIKTRGQQVTLRCSSQSGHNTVSWYQQALGQGPQFIFQYYREEENGRGNFPPRFSGLQFPNYSSELNVNALELDDSALYLCASTRLAGESYNEQFFGPGTRLTVL.

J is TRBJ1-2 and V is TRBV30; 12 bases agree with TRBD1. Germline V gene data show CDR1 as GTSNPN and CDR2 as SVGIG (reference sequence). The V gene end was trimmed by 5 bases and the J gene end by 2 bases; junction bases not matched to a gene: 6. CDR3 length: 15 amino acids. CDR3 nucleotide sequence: TGTGCCTGGGGGGACAGGGGGCGACCCAACTATGGCTACACCTTC. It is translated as CAWGDRGRPNYGYTF.